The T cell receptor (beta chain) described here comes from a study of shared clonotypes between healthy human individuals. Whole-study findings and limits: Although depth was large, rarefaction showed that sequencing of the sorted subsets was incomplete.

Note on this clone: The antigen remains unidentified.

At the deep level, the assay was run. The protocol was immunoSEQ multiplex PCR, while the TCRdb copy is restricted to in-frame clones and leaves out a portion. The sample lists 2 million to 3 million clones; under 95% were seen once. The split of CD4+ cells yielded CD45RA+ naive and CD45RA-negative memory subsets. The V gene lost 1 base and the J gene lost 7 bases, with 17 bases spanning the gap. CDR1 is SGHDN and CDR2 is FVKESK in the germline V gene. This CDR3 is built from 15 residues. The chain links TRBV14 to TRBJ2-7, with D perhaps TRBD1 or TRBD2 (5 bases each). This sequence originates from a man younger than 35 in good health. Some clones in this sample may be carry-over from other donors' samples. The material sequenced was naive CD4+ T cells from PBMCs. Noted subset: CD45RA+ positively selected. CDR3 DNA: TGTGCCAGCAGCCAAGGAGGGGTTCTGGTTAGAGAGCAGTACTTC. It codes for CASSQGGVLVREQYF.